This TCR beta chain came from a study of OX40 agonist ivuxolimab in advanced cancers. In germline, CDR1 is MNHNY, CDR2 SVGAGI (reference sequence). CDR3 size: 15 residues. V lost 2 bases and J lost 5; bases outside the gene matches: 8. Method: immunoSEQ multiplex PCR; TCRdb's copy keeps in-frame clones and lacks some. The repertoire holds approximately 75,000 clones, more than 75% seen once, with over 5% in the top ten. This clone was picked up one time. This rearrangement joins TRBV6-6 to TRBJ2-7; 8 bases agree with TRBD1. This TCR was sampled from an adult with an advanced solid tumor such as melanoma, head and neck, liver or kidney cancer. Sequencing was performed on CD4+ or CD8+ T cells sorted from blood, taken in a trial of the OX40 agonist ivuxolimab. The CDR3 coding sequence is TGTGCCAGCAGTTACCAGGGGGCTTCTCCCGACGAGCAGTACTTC. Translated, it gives CASSYQGASPDEQYF.